Listed below are T cell receptor beta chains from one sample, sequenced in a study of cytotoxic CD8 clonotypes in ibrutinib-treated CLL. The method was immunoSEQ multiplex PCR; TCRdb's version includes in-frame clones alone and lacks a portion of them. Of 150,000 or so clones in the sample, under 85% were seen once. The sequences come from PBMCs, collected after 24 months of ibrutinib treatment. Receptors were obtained from a human donor with chronic lymphocytic leukemia. CDR3s include the opening cysteine and the closing phenylalanine or tryptophan. D genes are given only for firm matches.

TRBV18	NA	TRBJ2-1	13	CATSLILGNEQFF	TGTGCCACCTCCCTGATACTGGGGAATGAGCAGTTCTTC
TRBV27	TRBD2	TRBJ2-3	21	CASSLSNSGLAGYEGTDTQYF	TGTGCCAGCAGTTTATCGAATTCTGGACTAGCGGGTTACGAGGGCACAGATACGCAGTATTTT
TRBV6-5	NA	TRBJ1-2	11	CASRHLYGYTF	TGTGCCAGCAGGCACCTCTATGGCTACACCTTC
TRBV12-5	NA	TRBJ1-3	15	CASAQTGFSGNTIYF	TGTGCTAGTGCCCAGACAGGTTTCTCTGGAAACACCATATATTTT
TRBV19	NA	TRBJ1-2	13	CATDVQGGYGYTF	TGTGCCACCGACGTACAGGGAGGCTATGGCTACACCTTC
TRBV11-3	TRBD1	TRBJ2-7	13	CASSTRTGYEQYF	TGTGCCAGCAGCACCCGGACAGGCTACGAGCAGTACTTC
TRBV27	NA	TRBJ1-2	14	CASSPQVGFDGYTF	TGTGCCAGCAGCCCACAGGTGGGGTTTGATGGCTACACCTTC
TRBV28	TRBD2	TRBJ2-1	14	CASRPSGSYNEQFF	TGTGCCAGCAGGCCTAGCGGGTCCTACAATGAGCAGTTCTTC
TRBV18	TRBD1	TRBJ1-2	15	CASSPGQGYNYGYTF	TGTGCCAGCTCACCTGGACAGGGGTATAACTATGGCTACACCTTC
TRBV5-1	TRBD1	TRBJ1-4	14	CASSLDRGNEKLFF	TGCGCCAGCAGCTTGGACAGGGGGAATGAAAAACTGTTTTTT